This passage covers 13 T cell receptor beta chains from one sample sequenced in a study of shared T cell receptors in the human thymus. Assay: immunoSEQ multiplex PCR; the TCRdb copy retains only in-frame clones and omits some. The table includes 600,000 or so clones, around 87% detected once. The same data also went into a second study, on human thymus T cells.

What was sequenced was thymocytes. These receptors all come from a boy under two years old with a congenital heart defect.

This chain uses TRBV5-5 with TRBJ2-7; 10 bases agree with TRBD1. The V gene end was trimmed by 4 bases and the J gene end by 5 bases; junction bases not matched to a gene: 6. This CDR3 contains 14 residues. Germline V gene data show CDR1 as SGHKS and CDR2 as YYEKEE (reference sequence). CDR3 loop: CASSARDRGHEQYF. CDR3 nucleotides: TGTGCCAGCAGCGCGCGGGACAGGGGCCACGAGCAGTACTTC.

V gene TRBV28 combines with J gene TRBJ2-1; TRBD2 aligns across 10 bases. V lost 7 bases and J lost 7; bases outside the gene matches: 7. In germline, CDR1 is MDHEN, CDR2 SYDVKM. The CDR3 covers 14 residues. The CDR3 loop is CASTRTSGLNEQFF. The CDR3, as DNA: TGTGCCAGCACTCGGACTAGCGGACTAAATGAGCAGTTCTTC.

The chain is built from TRBV9 and TRBJ2-7; D perhaps matches TRBD1 (8 bases). The V end lost 4 bases, the J end lost 5 bases, and 13 bases lay between the germline ends. The CDR3 loop spans 13 amino acids. Germline-derived CDR1 and CDR2 are SGDLS and YYNGEE. In nucleotides, the CDR3 is TGTGCCAGCAGCCGGACAGGGAGGGACGAGCAGTACTTC. Its protein product is CASSRTGRDEQYF.

This chain joins TRBV28 and TRBJ1-1, with TRBD1 identical over 7 bases. The germline V gene encodes CDR1 MDHEN and CDR2 SYDVKM. After removal of 7 bases from V and 0 bases from J, the junction contained 11 bases not matched to a gene. The CDR3 is 16 residues long. The CDR3 sequence is CASNRLGDSLNTEAFF. In DNA, the CDR3 is TGTGCCAGCAATCGTTTGGGGGACAGTTTGAACACTGAAGCTTTCTTT.

The chain links TRBV6-5 to TRBJ1-1; possibly TRBD1 for D (5 bases). The germline CDR1 and CDR2 sequences are MNHEY and SVGAGI. CDR3 length: 15 amino acids. Trimming left V 7 bases short and J 0 bases short, with 15 bases between. The CDR3 DNA reads as TGTGCCAGCACTCAGGGTGGGCGCTTGAACACTGAAGCTTTCTTT. Translating it yields CASTQGGRLNTEAFF.

This chain's CDR3 is CASSYSAGDYNEQFF. DNA for the CDR3: TGTGCCAGCAGTTACTCAGCGGGGGATTACAATGAGCAGTTCTTC. This chain connects TRBV6-5 to TRBJ2-1; 8 positions agree with TRBD2. CDR3 length equals 15 residues. Trimming cost V 0 bases and J 4 bases; bases outside gene matches: 2. Germline CDR1 reads MNHEY; CDR2 reads SVGAGI.

The chain joins TRBV29-1 to TRBJ1-3, with a tentative D call TRBD1 (6 bases). Per the germline V gene, CDR1 is SQVTM and CDR2 is ANQGSEA. The CDR3 is made up of 14 amino acids. The V gene lost 7 bases and the J gene lost 0 bases, with 13 bases spanning the gap. The CDR3 nucleotides are TGCAGCGCGAAGGGACAAATCTCTGGAAACACCATATATTTT. This encodes CSAKGQISGNTIYF.

The rearrangement uses TRBV11-3 and TRBJ2-1; 9 bases agree with TRBD2. CDR1 and CDR2 (germline): SGHNT, YENEEA. The V gene end was trimmed by 1 base and the J gene end by 1 base; junction bases not matched to a gene: 5. The CDR3 length is 17 residues. As DNA, the CDR3 is TGTGCCAGCAGCTTAGCTGGGCTAGCGGGGTCCTACAATGAGCAGTTCTTC. It codes for CASSLAGLAGSYNEQFF.

The chain employs TRBV9 and TRBJ2-2; TRBD2 matches at 8 bases. Germline V CDR1 and CDR2: SGDLS, YYNGEE. CDR3 length: 15 amino acids. With 2 bases clipped from V and 7 bases from J, the junction kept 7 bases outside the gene matches. CDR3 protein: CASSVEREMGGELFF. In nucleotides, the CDR3 is TGTGCCAGCAGCGTTGAGCGGGAGATGGGCGGGGAGCTGTTTTTT.

V gene TRBV27 combines with J gene TRBJ2-1, with TRBD2 matching 8 bases. Germline loops: CDR1 MNHEY, CDR2 SMNVEV (reference sequence). CDR3 length: 16 amino acids. The junction had 13 bases not matched to a gene; V was cut back by 5 bases and J by 7 bases. In nucleotides, the CDR3 is TGTGCCAGCAGTCTTCATAGCGGGACTCTACTTAATGAGCAGTTCTTC. Its protein is CASSLHSGTLLNEQFF.

The chain carries TRBV12-5 and TRBJ2-7; D is possibly TRBD2 (6 bases). Germline V CDR1 and CDR2: LGHNT, FRNRAP. The V end lost 7 bases, the J end lost 0 bases, and 13 bases lay between the germline ends. CDR3 length: 14 amino acids. The CDR3 bases are TGTGCTAGTGTGGGGGGACCTTACTCCTACGAGCAGTACTTC. This translates into CASVGGPYSYEQYF. Using reference TRBV12-5 and TRBJ2-7 for the parts outside the CDR3, the full variable domain is DARVTQTPRHKVTEMGQEVTMRCQPILGHNTVFWYRQTMMQGLELLAYFRNRAPLDDSGMPKDRFSAEMPDATLATLKIQPSEPRDSAVYFCASVGGPYSYEQYFGPGTRLTVT.

The CDR3 loop reads CASSPARGGPDTQYF. The CDR3 nucleotides are TGTGCCAGCAGTCCAGCGCGGGGGGGGCCAGATACGCAGTATTTT. The chain joins TRBV28 to TRBJ2-3; 9 bases line up with TRBD2. The length of the CDR3 is 15 residues. V trimming: 5 bases; J trimming: 4 bases; junction bases outside the gene matches: 7. CDR1 is MDHEN and CDR2 is SYDVKM in the germline V gene. Complete variable domain (other parts from reference TRBV28 and TRBJ2-3): DVKVTQSSRYLVKRTGEKVFLECVQDMDHENMFWYRQDPGLGLRLIYFSYDVKMKEKGDIPEGYSVSREKKERFSLILESASTNQTSMYLCASSPARGGPDTQYFGPGTRLTVL.

The genes are TRBV4-3 and TRBJ2-7, with 8 bases lining up with TRBD1. The CDR3 runs to 17 residues. In germline, CDR1 is LGHNA, CDR2 YSLEER. V dropped 2 bases and J dropped 6; count of bases not matched to a gene: 15. CDR3 in amino acids: CASSQFERQGSSCEQYF. In DNA form, the CDR3 reads TGCGCCAGCAGCCAATTTGAGAGACAGGGGAGTTCTTGCGAGCAGTACTTC.